Presented here are 31 T cell receptor beta chains from one specimen sequenced in a study of identical twins. TCRdb re-analysed the 5' RACE reads in MiXCR, keeping a single row per CDR3 protein. The data contain around 1.7 million distinct CDR3 sequences, 25% to 35% of them singletons. Sequenced input: cord blood. All receptors derive from a newborn girl in good health.

This clonotype was counted a few times. This chain joins TRBV4-1 and TRBJ2-6; D may be TRBD1 (5 bases). CDR3 size: 15 residues. The ends were cut back, 7 bases at V and 1 base at J, with 11 bases in the middle. In germline, CDR1 is MGHRA, CDR2 YSYEKL. The CDR3 nucleotides are TGCGCCAGCAAGGACATTACTTCTGGGGCCAACGTCCTGACTTTC. Translating it yields CASKDITSGANVLTF.

This clonotype was counted only a few times. This chain uses TRBV20-1 with TRBJ2-7; 11 bases fit TRBD2. The CDR3 spans 14 residues. CDR1 is DFQATT, CDR2 SNEGSKA, per germline (reference sequence). V was pared by 6 bases and J by 1 base, with 5 bases of the junction left unmatched. The CDR3 protein is CSALTSGTSYEQYF. CDR3 bases: TGCAGTGCGCTGACTAGCGGGACTTCCTACGAGCAGTACTTC.

V and J are TRBV3-1 and TRBJ2-7; TRBD2 matches at 7 bases. The germline V gene encodes CDR1 LGHDT and CDR2 YNNKEL (reference sequence). This CDR3 has 14 residues. J gave up 0 bases and V 4 bases, and 3 bases lay outside the gene matches. CDR3 in DNA: TGTGCCAGCAGCCGCTCTAGCGGCTCCTACGAGCAGTACTTC. Translation gives CASSRSSGSYEQYF.

The chain employs TRBV5-8 and TRBJ2-7; TRBD1 or TRBD2 may be the D gene (5 bases each). The germline V gene encodes CDR1 SGHTS and CDR2 YDEGEE. Trimming cost V 0 bases and J 0 bases, with 13 bases left between them. The CDR3 sequence is 16 residues long. The chain's CDR3 is CASSLETGASSYEQYF. CDR3 DNA: TGTGCCAGCAGCTTGGAGACCGGGGCAAGCTCCTACGAGCAGTACTTC. Looking up the rest from reference TRBV5-8 and TRBJ2-7 gives the full variable domain: EAGVTQSPTHLIKTRGQQATLRCSPISGHTSVYWYQQALGLGLQFLLWYDEGEERNRGNFPPRFSGRQFPNYSSELNVNALELEDSALYLCASSLETGASSYEQYFGPGTRLTVT.

Many counts were recorded for this clonotype. V is TRBV13 and J is TRBJ2-1, with TRBD1 matching over 12 bases. V dropped 9 bases and J dropped 7; count of bases not matched to a gene: 10. Germline V lookup: CDR1 PRHDT, CDR2 FYEKMQ (reference sequence). The CDR3 contains 15 residues. CDR3 sequence: CASGSGTGGLNEQFF. The CDR3 nucleotides read TGTGCCAGTGGATCCGGGACAGGGGGCTTGAATGAGCAGTTCTTC.

This clonotype was detected only a few times. V is TRBV7-6 and J is TRBJ2-3, with D unresolved. In germline, CDR1 is SGHVS, CDR2 FNYEAQ. Trimming shortened V by 2 bases and J by 3 bases, and 12 bases separated the two germline ends. The CDR3 consists of 15 residues. The CDR3 bases are TGTGCCAGCAGCTTAATGGCCAGCTTTACAGATACGCAGTATTTT. Its protein product is CASSLMASFTDTQYF.

This clonotype appeared a single time. The V call is TRBV27, the J call TRBJ2-2, with a tentative D call TRBD2 (6 bases). The CDR3 totals 14 residues. Deletions cut 4 bases from V and 6 bases from J, with 12 bases between. Germline V CDR1 and CDR2: MNHEY, SMNVEV (reference sequence). As DNA, the CDR3 is TGTGCCAGCAGTTCCAGACTAGTCCCCGGGGAGCTGTTTTTT. Protein: CASSSRLVPGELFF.

This clonotype was seen a handful of times. At one end, the junction sequence differs from germline, possibly due to a read error. The rearrangement uses TRBV29-1 and TRBJ1-2; 12 bases map to TRBD1. The germline V gene encodes CDR1 SQVTM and CDR2 ANQGSEA. This CDR3 comprises 16 residues. The CDR3 loop is CSVGGQGALPPYGCTF. DNA of the CDR3: TGCAGCGTTGGGGGACAGGGGGCTCTCCCACCCTATGGCTGCACCTTC.

The chain couples TRBV20-1 to TRBJ1-2, with 8 bases that match TRBD1. The CDR3 is 14 amino acids. Trimming at V came to 2 bases and at J to 4 bases, leaving 6 bases not matched to a gene. Germline-derived CDR1 and CDR2 are DFQATT and SNEGSKA (reference sequence). The CDR3 DNA reads TGCAGTGCTAGACTTCCAGGGGGCCTCTATGGCTACACCTTC. Amino acids: CSARLPGGLYGYTF.

This clonotype was found a few times. The rearrangement joins TRBV9 to TRBJ1-2; the D gene is possibly TRBD1 (5 bases). The length of the CDR3 is 13 residues. V lost 3 bases and J lost 3, with 9 bases in between. Germline V lookup: CDR1 SGDLS, CDR2 YYNGEE. For the CDR3, the DNA is TGTGCCAGCAGCGAGACGACAGACTATGGCTACACCTTC. It yields the protein CASSETTDYGYTF.

This clonotype came up a few times. This chain joins TRBV12-3 or TRBV12-4 and TRBJ2-7, with 11 positions matching TRBD1. The trim removed 7 bases at V and 0 bases at J, leaving 5 bases unmatched. The CDR3 length is 15 residues. The CDR3 here is CASTLGTGGSYEQYF. CDR3 sequence (DNA): TGTGCCAGCACCCTCGGGACAGGGGGCTCCTACGAGCAGTACTTC.

This clonotype was found a few times. V is TRBV20-1 and J is TRBJ2-4; D unresolved. Germline CDR1 and CDR2: DFQATT and SNEGSKA (reference sequence). There are 11 residues in the CDR3. Trimming left V 3 bases short and J 8 bases short, with 8 bases between. The CDR3 region is CSARAMYIQYF. For the CDR3, the DNA is TGCAGTGCTAGGGCTATGTACATTCAGTACTTC.

This clonotype was observed a handful of times. The J gene is TRBJ2-1, the V gene TRBV20-1; TRBD2 is a possible D gene (5 bases). Germline lookup yields CDR1 DFQATT and CDR2 SNEGSKA (reference sequence). The ends were cut back, 3 bases at V and 6 bases at J, with 15 bases in the middle. This CDR3 contains 14 residues. This CDR3 reads CSASKAARLNEQFF. The CDR3 DNA sequence: TGCAGTGCTAGCAAAGCGGCCAGACTCAATGAGCAGTTCTTC.

The chain recombines TRBV27 with TRBJ2-7; TRBD2 is a possible D gene (5 bases). This CDR3 has 13 residues. The V and J ends lost 5 bases and 3 bases respectively, with 11 bases between them. Germline CDR1 MNHEY, CDR2 SMNVEV (reference sequence). The CDR3 loop reads CASSPLRVYEQYF. For the CDR3, the DNA is TGTGCCAGCAGTCCCCTGAGGGTCTACGAGCAGTACTTC.

The chain carries TRBV10-3 and TRBJ2-3; a weak D match, TRBD2 (6 bases). CDR1 and CDR2 from the germline V gene are ENHRY and SYGVKD. V was pared by 9 bases and J by 4 bases, with 17 bases between. This CDR3 has 14 amino acids. CDR3 DNA sequence: TGTGCCATTGGACTACGGGTGGGAGCAGATACGCAGTATTTT. As protein: CAIGLRVGADTQYF.

The table lists this clonotype with many counts. The rearrangement joins TRBV29-1 to TRBJ1-2, with D tentatively TRBD1 (5 bases). Trimming removed 0 bases from V and 4 bases from J, with 15 bases in between. From germline, CDR1 is SQVTM and CDR2 ANQGSEA. There are 15 residues in the CDR3. The CDR3 region is CSVEDLPVRAYGYTF. The CDR3 coding sequence is TGCAGCGTTGAAGATCTCCCCGTCAGGGCCTATGGCTACACCTTC. Full variable domain (outside the CDR3, taken from reference TRBV29-1 and TRBJ1-2): SAVISQKPSRDICQRGTSLTIQCQVDSQVTMMFWYRQQPGQSLTLIATANQGSEATYESGFVIDKFPISRPNLTFSTLTVSNMSPEDSSIYLCSVEDLPVRAYGYTFGSGTRLTVV.

The DNA of the CDR3 is TGCGCCAGCAGCTTGGCCCCTCTGACAGCGGGATACATCGAGCAGTACTTC. Translated, it gives CASSLAPLTAGYIEQYF. The chain combines TRBV5-1 with TRBJ2-7; 7 bases match TRBD2. The CDR3 length is 17 residues. Germline lookup yields CDR1 SGHRS and CDR2 YFSETQ. Unmatched junction bases numbered 15, after V lost 0 bases and J lost 6 bases.

This clonotype appeared a few times. This chain connects TRBV7-8 to TRBJ2-1; 9 nucleotides align to TRBD2. CDR3 length: 19 amino acids. Per the germline V gene, CDR1 is SGHVS and CDR2 is FQNEAQ. J gave up 8 bases and V 2 bases, and 19 bases lay outside the gene matches. The CDR3 DNA reads as TGTGCCAGCAGCTTATTAGGCCTGGTGGGCCTAGCGGGAATGCATGAGCAGTTCTTC. It yields the protein CASSLLGLVGLAGMHEQFF.

The V gene is TRBV5-1, the J gene TRBJ1-1, with TRBD1 identical over 7 bases. The CDR3 extends over 16 amino acids. The J segment lost 0 bases and the V segment lost 2 bases, leaving 7 bases of the junction unmatched. Looked up from germline, CDR1 is SGHRS and CDR2 is YFSETQ. The CDR3 sequence is CASSFVRGRMNTEAFF. The CDR3 DNA reads as TGCGCCAGCAGCTTCGTCAGGGGGAGGATGAACACTGAAGCTTTCTTT.

The V call is TRBV12-3 or TRBV12-4, the J call TRBJ1-1; 8 bases align to TRBD1. The junction had 8 bases not matched to a gene; V was cut back by 7 bases and J by 7 bases. CDR3 size: 13 residues. The CDR3 sequence is CASTRTGWGEAFF. In DNA form, the CDR3 reads TGTGCCAGCACCCGGACAGGGTGGGGTGAAGCTTTCTTT.

This clonotype was seen a handful of times. The chain employs TRBV6-6 and TRBJ1-5; weak D call: TRBD1 (6 bases). Germline V lookup: CDR1 MNHNY, CDR2 SVGAGI (reference sequence). V lost 2 bases to trimming and J lost 4 bases, with 15 bases between them. The CDR3 spans 16 residues. The CDR3 is CASSYRIPQGNQPQHF. The CDR3 nucleotides read TGTGCCAGCAGTTACCGGATACCGCAGGGGAATCAGCCCCAGCATTTT.

This clonotype was seen a handful of times. The chain links TRBV7-9 to TRBJ2-1; 9 positions agree with TRBD2. Germline V gene data show CDR1 as SEHNR and CDR2 as FQNEAQ (reference sequence). With 4 bases clipped from V and 4 bases from J, the junction kept 5 bases outside the gene matches. This CDR3 spans 15 amino acids. The CDR3 is CASSSSAGGYNEQFF. Written as DNA, the CDR3 is TGTGCCAGCAGCTCATCCGCGGGAGGGTACAATGAGCAGTTCTTC.

This clonotype showed up just a few times. The rearrangement joins TRBV2 to TRBJ2-5; D not certain. The CDR3 is made up of 10 amino acids. Germline V gene sequence: CDR1 SNHLY, CDR2 FYNNEI. The V and J ends lost 3 bases and 8 bases respectively, with 4 bases between them. Here the CDR3 reads CASSERTQYF. CDR3 coding DNA: TGTGCCAGCAGTGAGAGAACCCAGTACTTC.

The rearrangement links TRBV3-1 to TRBJ2-7; unclear D gene. CDR1 LGHDT and CDR2 YNNKEL come from the germline V gene (reference sequence). The CDR3 totals 13 residues. The V and J ends lost 0 bases and 4 bases respectively, with 7 bases between them. The CDR3 nucleotides read TGTGCCAGCAGCCAAGATTTCCGGTACGAGCAGTACTTC. Translated, it gives CASSQDFRYEQYF.

In its sample, this clonotype was seen many times. The chain joins TRBV25-1 to TRBJ1-2; maybe TRBD1 (5 bases). The germline gives CDR1 MGHDK, CDR2 SYGVNS. V was cut by 1 base and J by 6 bases, with 9 bases left in between. There are 13 residues in the CDR3. CDR3 loop: CASSEWGRDGYTF. In DNA, the CDR3 is TGTGCCAGCAGTGAATGGGGGAGAGATGGCTACACCTTC.

The chain carries TRBV6-2 or TRBV6-3 and TRBJ2-4; D is possibly TRBD1 (6 bases). Germline CDR1 is MNHEY and CDR2 is SVGEGT. The CDR3 has 16 amino acids. Trimming removed 0 bases from V and 1 base from J, with 10 bases in between. In nucleotides, the CDR3 is TGTGCCAGCAGTTACTCGTGGCAGGGGGCCAAAAACATTCAGTACTTC. Its protein product is CASSYSWQGAKNIQYF.

The V and J genes are TRBV5-1 and TRBJ2-7; 14 bases line up with TRBD2. The CDR3 spans 17 residues. From germline, CDR1 is SGHRS and CDR2 YFSETQ. V lost 4 bases, J lost 4 bases, and 10 bases stayed unmatched. The CDR3 bases are TGCGCCAGCAGCGTGACTAGCGGGAGGGCCTTAATGTACGAGCAGTACTTC. This sequence encodes CASSVTSGRALMYEQYF. Full variable domain (rest looked up from reference TRBV5-1 and TRBJ2-7): KAGVTQTPRYLIKTRGQQVTLSCSPISGHRSVSWYQQTPGQGLQFLFEYFSETQRNKGNFPGRFSGRQFSNSRSEMNVSTLELGDSALYLCASSVTSGRALMYEQYFGPGTRLTVT.

This clonotype has only a few counts. The CDR3 DNA reads TGCGCCAGCAGCGACAGGAGGGACGGCTACGAGCAGTACTTC. This encodes CASSDRRDGYEQYF. The chain has TRBV5-1 and TRBJ2-7; D could derive from TRBD1 or TRBD2 (6 bases each). Germline CDR1 SGHRS, CDR2 YFSETQ. Deletions cut 4 bases from V and 3 bases from J, with 14 bases between. The CDR3 has 14 amino acids.

In its sample, this clonotype was seen a few times. The chain employs TRBV7-9 and TRBJ2-1; 7 bases line up with TRBD1. Trimming at V came to 1 base and at J to 8 bases, leaving 5 bases not matched to a gene. This CDR3 region has 14 residues. CDR1 and CDR2 (germline): SEHNR, FQNEAQ (reference sequence). CDR3 sequence reads: CASSLEGGAYEQFF. The CDR3 DNA reads TGTGCCAGCAGCTTAGAAGGGGGCGCGTATGAGCAGTTCTTC.

The V call is TRBV19, the J call TRBJ2-1, with a possible D match to TRBD2 (6 bases). V was shortened by 6 bases and J by 7 bases, with 13 bases between the two germline ends. Germline CDR1 LNHDA, CDR2 SQIVND (reference sequence). CDR3 length: 13 residues. CDR3 sequence: CASRGGISNEQFF. Written as DNA, the CDR3 is TGTGCCAGTAGGGGCGGGATCTCGAATGAGCAGTTCTTC.

This clonotype was seen a handful of times. The V and J genes are TRBV9 and TRBJ2-7; weak D call: TRBD2 (6 bases). Germline V gene sequence: CDR1 SGDLS, CDR2 YYNGEE. Trimming left V 4 bases short and J 0 bases short, with 11 bases between. CDR3 size: 14 residues. CDR3 DNA sequence: TGTGCCAGCAGCTCTAGCGTTAACTCCTACGAGCAGTACTTC. Translating it yields CASSSSVNSYEQYF.